This T cell receptor (beta chain) was found in a study of cytomegalovirus exposure and HLA in healthy donors. Study observations and caveats: Within an earlier analysis, most TCR beta V segments proved productive either about 87% or about 30% of the time. Analysis was performed later, and it showed HLA-associated TCR beta chains to be more clonally expanded than equally common others. A later analysis found most CMV-associated TCR beta chains apparently HLA-restricted.

Amplification used 60 Vbeta primers and 13 Jbeta primers. Measured with immunoSEQ multiplex PCR; TCRdb has only the in-frame clones, and not every one. The repertoire includes about 120,000 clones, 77% of them detected once, and 3.7% sits in the top ten. This clone was detected only a few times. Its antigen is undetermined. The trim removed 0 bases at V and 7 bases at J, leaving 4 bases unmatched. There are 15 residues in the CDR3. The V gene's germline CDR1 is GTSNPN and CDR2 SVGIG (reference sequence). V and J are TRBV30 and TRBJ2-1; 12 nucleotides match TRBD2. The sample consisted of PBMCs. The receptor comes from a human donor in good health. The CDR3 nucleotides are TGTGCCTGGAGTGTACTAGCGGGGGGCGGGAATGAGCAGTTCTTC. This codes for CAWSVLAGGGNEQFF. Full variable domain (remainder filled in from reference TRBV30 and TRBJ2-1): SQTIHQWPATLVQPVGSPLSLECTVEGTSNPNLYWYRQAAGRGLQLLFYSVGIGQISSEVPQNLSASRPQDRQFILSSKKLLLSDSGFYLCAWSVLAGGGNEQFFGPGTRLTVL.